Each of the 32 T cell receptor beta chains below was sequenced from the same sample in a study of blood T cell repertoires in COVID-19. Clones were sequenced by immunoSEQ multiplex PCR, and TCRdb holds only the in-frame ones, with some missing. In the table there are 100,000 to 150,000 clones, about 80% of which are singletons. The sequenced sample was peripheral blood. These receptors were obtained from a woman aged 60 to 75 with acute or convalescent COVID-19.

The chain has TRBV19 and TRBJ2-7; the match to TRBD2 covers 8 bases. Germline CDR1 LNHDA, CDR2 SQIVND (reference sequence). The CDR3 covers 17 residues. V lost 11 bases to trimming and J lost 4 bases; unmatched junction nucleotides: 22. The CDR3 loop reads CAGPVIMLSGVGYEQYF. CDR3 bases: TGTGCCGGCCCTGTGATAATGCTTAGCGGGGTAGGGTACGAGCAGTACTTC.

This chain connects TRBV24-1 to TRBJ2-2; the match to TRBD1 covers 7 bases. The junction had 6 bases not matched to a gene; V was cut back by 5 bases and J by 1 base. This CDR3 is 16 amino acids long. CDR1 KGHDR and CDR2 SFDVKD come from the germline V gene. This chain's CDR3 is CATSAPTGLNTGELFF. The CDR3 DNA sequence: TGTGCCACCAGTGCCCCGACAGGGTTGAACACCGGGGAGCTGTTTTTT.

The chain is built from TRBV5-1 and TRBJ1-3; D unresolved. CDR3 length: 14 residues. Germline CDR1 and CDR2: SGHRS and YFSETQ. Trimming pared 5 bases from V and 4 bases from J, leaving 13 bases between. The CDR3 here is CASSLQTGGNTIYF. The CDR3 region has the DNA TGCGCCAGCAGTCTCCAGACGGGAGGAAACACCATATATTTT.

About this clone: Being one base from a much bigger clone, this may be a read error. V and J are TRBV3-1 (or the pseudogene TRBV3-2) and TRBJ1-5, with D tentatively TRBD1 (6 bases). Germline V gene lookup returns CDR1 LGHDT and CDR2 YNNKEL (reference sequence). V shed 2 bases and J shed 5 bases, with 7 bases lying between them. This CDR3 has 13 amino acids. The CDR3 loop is CASSQNRDQPQHF. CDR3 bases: TGTGCCAGCAGCCAAAACAGGGATCAGCCCCAGCATTTT.

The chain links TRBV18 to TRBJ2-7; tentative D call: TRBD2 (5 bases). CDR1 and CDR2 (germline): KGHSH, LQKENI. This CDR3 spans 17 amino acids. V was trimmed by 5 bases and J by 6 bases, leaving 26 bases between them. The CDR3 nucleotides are TGTGCCAGCTCATCAATATCGGGAAGGCCTCTGGGAAGCGAGCAGTACTTC. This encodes CASSSISGRPLGSEQYF.

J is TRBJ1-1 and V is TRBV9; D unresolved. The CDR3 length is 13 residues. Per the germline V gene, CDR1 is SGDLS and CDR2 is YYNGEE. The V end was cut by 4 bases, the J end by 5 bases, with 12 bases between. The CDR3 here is CASSLSPRTEAFF. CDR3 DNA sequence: TGTGCCAGCAGCCTAAGCCCCAGGACTGAAGCTTTCTTT. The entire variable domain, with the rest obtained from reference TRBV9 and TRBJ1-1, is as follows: DSGVTQTPKHLITATGQRVTLRCSPRSGDLSVYWYQQSLDQGLQFLIQYYNGEERAKGNILERFSAQQFPDLHSELNLSSLELGDSALYFCASSLSPRTEAFFGQGTRLTVV.

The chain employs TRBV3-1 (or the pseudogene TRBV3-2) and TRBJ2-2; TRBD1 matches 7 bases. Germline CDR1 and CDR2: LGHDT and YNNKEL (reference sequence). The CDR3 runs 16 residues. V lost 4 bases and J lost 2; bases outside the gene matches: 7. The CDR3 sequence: CASSPSRDSNTGELFF. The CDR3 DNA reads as TGTGCCAGCAGCCCCTCTAGGGACAGTAACACCGGGGAGCTGTTTTTT.

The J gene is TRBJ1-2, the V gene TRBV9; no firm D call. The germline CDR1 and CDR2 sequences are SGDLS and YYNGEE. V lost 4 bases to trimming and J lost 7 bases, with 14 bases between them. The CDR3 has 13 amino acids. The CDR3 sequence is CASSPLFAGGYTF. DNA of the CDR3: TGTGCCAGCAGCCCTTTGTTTGCGGGTGGCTACACCTTC.

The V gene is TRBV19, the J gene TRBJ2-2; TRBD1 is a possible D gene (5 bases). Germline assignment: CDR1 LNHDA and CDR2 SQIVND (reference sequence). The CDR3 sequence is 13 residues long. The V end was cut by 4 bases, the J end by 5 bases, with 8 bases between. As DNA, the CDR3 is TGTGCCAGTAGTAAAACAGGAACCGGGGAGCTGTTTTTT. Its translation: CASSKTGTGELFF. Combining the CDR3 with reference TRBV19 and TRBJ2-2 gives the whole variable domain DGGITQSPKYLFRKEGQNVTLSCEQNLNHDAMYWYRQDPGQGLRLIYYSQIVNDFQKGDIAEGYSVSREKKESFPLTVTSAQKNPTAFYLCASSKTGTGELFFGEGSRLTVL.

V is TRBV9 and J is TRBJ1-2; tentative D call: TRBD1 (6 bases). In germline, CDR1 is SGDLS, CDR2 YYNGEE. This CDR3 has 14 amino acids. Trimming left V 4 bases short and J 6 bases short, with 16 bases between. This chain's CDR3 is CASSPWGGAHGYTF. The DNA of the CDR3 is TGTGCCAGCAGCCCCTGGGGGGGCGCACATGGCTACACCTTC. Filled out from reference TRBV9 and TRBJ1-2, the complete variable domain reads DSGVTQTPKHLITATGQRVTLRCSPRSGDLSVYWYQQSLDQGLQFLIQYYNGEERAKGNILERFSAQQFPDLHSELNLSSLELGDSALYFCASSPWGGAHGYTFGSGTRLTVV.

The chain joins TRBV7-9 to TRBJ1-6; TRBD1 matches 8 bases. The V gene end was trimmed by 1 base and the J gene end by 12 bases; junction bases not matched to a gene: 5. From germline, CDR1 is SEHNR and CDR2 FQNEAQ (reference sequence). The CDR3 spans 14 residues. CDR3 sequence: CASSLDGQGRPLHF. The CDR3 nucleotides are TGTGCCAGCAGCTTAGACGGACAGGGCCGACCCCTCCACTTT.

The CDR3 here is CASSLAGARGYEQFF. CDR3 sequence (DNA): TGTGCCAGCAGCTTAGCTGGGGCGCGGGGATATGAGCAGTTCTTC. This sequence joins TRBV13 and TRBJ2-1; possibly TRBD2 for D (6 bases). V lost 1 base and J 8 bases, leaving 15 bases between the germline ends. This CDR3 contains 15 residues. Germline V gene sequence: CDR1 PRHDT, CDR2 FYEKMQ (reference sequence).

The chain's CDR3 is CASSSALRGSYEQYF. CDR3 nucleotides: TGTGCCAGTAGCTCCGCTTTACGGGGCTCCTACGAGCAGTACTTC. This chain connects TRBV19 to TRBJ2-7; possibly TRBD2 for D (5 bases). Trimming pared 6 bases from V and 0 bases from J, leaving 15 bases between. Per the germline V gene, CDR1 is LNHDA and CDR2 is SQIVND (reference sequence). The CDR3 runs 15 residues.

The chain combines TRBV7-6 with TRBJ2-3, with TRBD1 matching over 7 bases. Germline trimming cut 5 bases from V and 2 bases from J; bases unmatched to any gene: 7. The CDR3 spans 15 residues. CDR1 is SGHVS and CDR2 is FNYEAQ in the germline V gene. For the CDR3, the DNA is TGTGCCAGCAGCCTGGGGACAGCCTTCACAGATACGCAGTATTTT. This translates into CASSLGTAFTDTQYF.

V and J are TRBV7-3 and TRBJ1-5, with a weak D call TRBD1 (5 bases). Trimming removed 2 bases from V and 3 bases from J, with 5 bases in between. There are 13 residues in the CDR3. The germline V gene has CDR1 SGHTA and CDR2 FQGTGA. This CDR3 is CASSLGHNQPQHF. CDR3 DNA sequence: TGTGCCAGCAGCTTAGGACACAATCAGCCCCAGCATTTT.

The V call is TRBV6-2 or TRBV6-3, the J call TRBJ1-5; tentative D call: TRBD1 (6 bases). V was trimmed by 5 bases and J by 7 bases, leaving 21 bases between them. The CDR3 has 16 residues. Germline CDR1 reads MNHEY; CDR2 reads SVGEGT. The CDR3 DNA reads TGTGCCAGCAGTGACCTTAACAGGGTGCCGGCCCAGCCCCAGCATTTT. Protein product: CASSDLNRVPAQPQHF.

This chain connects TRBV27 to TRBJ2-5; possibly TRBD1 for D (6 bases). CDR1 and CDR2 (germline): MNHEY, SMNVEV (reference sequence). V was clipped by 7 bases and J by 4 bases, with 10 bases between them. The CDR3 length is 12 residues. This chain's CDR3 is CASTLGGETQYF. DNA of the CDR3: TGTGCCAGCACCCTAGGGGGAGAGACCCAGTACTTC.

CDR3: CASRPPTGLYEQYF. The CDR3 DNA reads as TGTGCCAGCAGACCCCCGACAGGGCTTTACGAGCAGTACTTC. The gene calls are TRBV6-5 and TRBJ2-7, with 7 bases that match TRBD1. This CDR3 spans 14 amino acids. Germline-derived CDR1 and CDR2 are MNHEY and SVGAGI. After removal of 6 bases from V and 4 bases from J, the junction contained 9 bases not matched to a gene.

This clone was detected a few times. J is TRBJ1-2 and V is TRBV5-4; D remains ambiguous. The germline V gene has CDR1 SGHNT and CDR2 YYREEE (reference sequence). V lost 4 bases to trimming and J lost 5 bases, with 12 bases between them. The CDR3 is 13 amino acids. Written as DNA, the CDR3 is TGTGCCAGCAGCCGAACTCAGGTTTATGGCTACACCTTC. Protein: CASSRTQVYGYTF.

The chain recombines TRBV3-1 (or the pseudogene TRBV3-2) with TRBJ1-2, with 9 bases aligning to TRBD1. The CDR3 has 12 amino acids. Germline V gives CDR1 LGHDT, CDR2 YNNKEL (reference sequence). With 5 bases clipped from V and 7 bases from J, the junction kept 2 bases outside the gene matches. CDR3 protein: CASSTGQGGYTF. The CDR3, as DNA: TGTGCCAGCAGCACGGGACAGGGTGGCTACACCTTC.

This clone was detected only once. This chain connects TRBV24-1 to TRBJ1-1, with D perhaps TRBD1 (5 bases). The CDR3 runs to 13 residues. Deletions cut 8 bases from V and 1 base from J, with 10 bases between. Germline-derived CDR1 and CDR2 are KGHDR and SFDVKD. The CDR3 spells CATTGLQNTEAFF. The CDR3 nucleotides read TGTGCCACCACGGGACTTCAGAACACTGAAGCTTTCTTT.

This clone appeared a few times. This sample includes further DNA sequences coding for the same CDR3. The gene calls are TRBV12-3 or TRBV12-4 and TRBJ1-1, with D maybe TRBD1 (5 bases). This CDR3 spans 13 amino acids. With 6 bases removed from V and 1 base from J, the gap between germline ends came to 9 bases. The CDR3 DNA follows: TGTGCCAGCAGCCCTACAGGGAACACTGAAGCTTTCTTT. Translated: CASSPTGNTEAFF.

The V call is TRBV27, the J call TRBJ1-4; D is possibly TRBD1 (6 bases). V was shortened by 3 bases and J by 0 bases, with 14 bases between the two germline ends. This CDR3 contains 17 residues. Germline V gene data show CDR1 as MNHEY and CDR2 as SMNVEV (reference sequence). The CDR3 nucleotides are TGTGCCAGCAGTTTTGGGCCACAGGGATCAACTAATGAAAAACTGTTTTTT. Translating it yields CASSFGPQGSTNEKLFF.

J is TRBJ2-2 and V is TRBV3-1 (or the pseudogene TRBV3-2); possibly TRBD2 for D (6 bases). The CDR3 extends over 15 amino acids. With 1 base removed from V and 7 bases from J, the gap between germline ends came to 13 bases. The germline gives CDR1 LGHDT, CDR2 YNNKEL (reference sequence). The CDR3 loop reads CASSQARTIGGELFF. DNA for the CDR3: TGTGCCAGCAGCCAAGCGAGGACTATCGGCGGGGAGCTGTTTTTT.

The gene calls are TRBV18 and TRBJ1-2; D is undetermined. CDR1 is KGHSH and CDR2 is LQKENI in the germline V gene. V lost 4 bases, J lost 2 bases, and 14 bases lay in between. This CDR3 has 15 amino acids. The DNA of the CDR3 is TGTGCCAGCTCACTAGGACTGACCTTAAACTATGGCTACACCTTC. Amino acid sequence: CASSLGLTLNYGYTF.

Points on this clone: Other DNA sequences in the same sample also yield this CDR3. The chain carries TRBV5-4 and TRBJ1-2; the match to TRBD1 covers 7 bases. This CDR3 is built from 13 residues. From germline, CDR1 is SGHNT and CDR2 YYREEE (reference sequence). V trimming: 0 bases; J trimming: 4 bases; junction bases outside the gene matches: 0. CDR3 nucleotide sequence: TGTGCCAGCAGCTTGGCAGGGGGCTATGGCTACACCTTC. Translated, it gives CASSLAGGYGYTF.

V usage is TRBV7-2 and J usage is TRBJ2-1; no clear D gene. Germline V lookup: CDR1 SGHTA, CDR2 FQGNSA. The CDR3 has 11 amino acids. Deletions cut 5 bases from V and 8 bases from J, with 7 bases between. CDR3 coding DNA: TGTGCCAGCAGCGCCCTATATGAGCAGTTCTTC. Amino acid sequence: CASSALYEQFF.

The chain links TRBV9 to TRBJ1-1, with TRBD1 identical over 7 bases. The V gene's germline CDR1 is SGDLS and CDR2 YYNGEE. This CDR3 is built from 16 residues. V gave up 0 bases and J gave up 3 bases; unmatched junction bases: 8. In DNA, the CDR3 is TGTGCCAGCAGCGTAGGTGATAGGGGGCATCACACTGAAGCTTTCTTT. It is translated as CASSVGDRGHHTEAFF.

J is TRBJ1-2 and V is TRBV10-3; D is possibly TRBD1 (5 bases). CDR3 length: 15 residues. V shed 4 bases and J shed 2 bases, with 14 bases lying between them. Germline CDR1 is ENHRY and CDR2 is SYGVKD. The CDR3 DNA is TGTGCCATCAGTGGGCCCGGGGGGTCGAACTATGGCTACACCTTC. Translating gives CAISGPGGSNYGYTF.

The DNA of the CDR3 is TGTGCCAGCAGCGTTAGGTTCGAGGGGGTAGGAGGCTACACCTTC. Protein product: CASSVRFEGVGGYTF. This chain connects TRBV9 to TRBJ1-2; possible D gene TRBD1, 6 bases. In germline, CDR1 is SGDLS, CDR2 YYNGEE. The CDR3 contains 15 residues. V was cut by 2 bases and J by 8 bases, with 19 bases left in between.

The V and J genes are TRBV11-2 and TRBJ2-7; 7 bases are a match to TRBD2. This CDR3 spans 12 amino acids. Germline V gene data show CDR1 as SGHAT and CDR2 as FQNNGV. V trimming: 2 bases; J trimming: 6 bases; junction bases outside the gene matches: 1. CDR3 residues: CASSLTGGEQYV. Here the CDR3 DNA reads TGTGCCAGCAGCTTAACGGGAGGCGAGCAGTACGTC.

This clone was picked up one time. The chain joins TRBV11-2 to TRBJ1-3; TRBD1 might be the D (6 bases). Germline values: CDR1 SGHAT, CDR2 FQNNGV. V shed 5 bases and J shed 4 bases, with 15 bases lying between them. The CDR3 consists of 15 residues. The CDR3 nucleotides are TGTGCCAGCAGCCAAAAACCGACAGGAGGAAACACCATATATTTT. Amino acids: CASSQKPTGGNTIYF. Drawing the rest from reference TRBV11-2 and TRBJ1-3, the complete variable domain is EAGVAQSPRYKIIEKRQSVAFWCNPISGHATLYWYQQILGQGPKLLIQFQNNGVVDDSQLPKDRFSAERLKGVDSTLKIQPAKLEDSAVYLCASSQKPTGGNTIYFGEGSWLTVV.